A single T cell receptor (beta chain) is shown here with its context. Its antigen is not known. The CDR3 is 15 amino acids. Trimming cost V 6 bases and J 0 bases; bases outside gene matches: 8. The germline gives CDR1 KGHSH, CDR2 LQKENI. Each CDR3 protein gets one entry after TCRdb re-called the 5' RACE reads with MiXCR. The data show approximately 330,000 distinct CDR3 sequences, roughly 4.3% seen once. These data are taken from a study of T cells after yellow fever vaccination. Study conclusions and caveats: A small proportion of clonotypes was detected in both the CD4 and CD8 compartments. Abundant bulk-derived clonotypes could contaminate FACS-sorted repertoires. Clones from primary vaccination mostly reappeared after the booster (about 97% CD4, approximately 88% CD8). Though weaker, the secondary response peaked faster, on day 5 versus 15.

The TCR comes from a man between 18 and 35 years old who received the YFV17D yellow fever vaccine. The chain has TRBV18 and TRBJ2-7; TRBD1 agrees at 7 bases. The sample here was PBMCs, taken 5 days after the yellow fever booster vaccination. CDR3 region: CASSGTGVYSYEQYF. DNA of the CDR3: TGTGCCAGCTCCGGAACAGGGGTCTACTCCTACGAGCAGTACTTC.